The rows below give T cell receptor beta chains drawn from one sample of a study of Ad26.COV2.S vaccination and SARS-CoV-2 variants. The assay was immunoSEQ multiplex PCR, and TCRdb's table has in-frame clones only and misses some. Here the sample spans roughly 330,000 clones, almost 90% being singletons. The source was peripheral blood, collected in a trial of Ad26.COV2.S vaccine versus placebo. These receptor sequences come from a person between 18 and 59 years old who received the Ad26.COV2.S COVID-19 vaccine or a placebo. Each CDR3 is given with its conserved first and last residue. D genes are given only for firm matches. The size field is filled for only some rows; it gives once, few, many or a size class.

abundance	v_gene	j_gene	d_gene	CDR3nt	CDR3aa
once	TRBV16	TRBJ1-1	.	TGTGCCAGCAGCCAATCGGTCCAGCCTGTAAGCACTGAAGCTTTCTTT	CASSQSVQPVSTEAFF
few	TRBV7-7	TRBJ1-1	.	TGTGCCAGCAGCCGGACCGTGAACACTGAAGCTTTCTTT	CASSRTVNTEAFF
.	TRBV25-1	TRBJ1-2	TRBD1	TGTGCCAGCATCCAACCGGGACAGGGGGCTTTCACCTTC	CASIQPGQGAFTF
.	TRBV6-5	TRBJ1-6	.	TGTGCCAGCAGTACCGCGGCCGGCCAGAATTCACCCCTCCACTTT	CASSTAAGQNSPLHF
.	TRBV4-3	TRBJ1-2	.	TGCGCCAGCAGCCAAGACCGAGGGGTTGATGGCTACACCTTC	CASSQDRGVDGYTF
few	TRBV7-9	TRBJ1-2	TRBD1	TGTGCCAGCAGCGCCCGGTCAGGGGGGCCTGACTATGGCTACACCTTC	CASSARSGGPDYGYTF
.	TRBV5-1	TRBJ1-1	.	TGCGCCAGCAGCTTGAGGGCAGGGTGGCACACTGAAGCTTTCTTT	CASSLRAGWHTEAFF
.	TRBV5-4	TRBJ2-6	.	TGTGCCAGCTTGCCTGGACCCGGGATTTCTGGGGCCAACGTCCTGACTTTC	CASLPGPGISGANVLTF
.	TRBV19	TRBJ2-5	.	TGTGCCAGTACCTGGACTGGAGAAGAGACCCAGTACTTC	CASTWTGEETQYF
.	TRBV5-6	TRBJ1-1	.	TGTGCCAGCAGCTTGTGGATGGTGGACCTCACTGAAGCTTTCTTT	CASSLWMVDLTEAFF
.	TRBV14	TRBJ1-6	.	TGTGCCAGCAGCCAAGATCATCTGATTAATTCACCCCTCCACTTT	CASSQDHLINSPLHF
.	TRBV10-3	TRBJ2-7	.	TGTGCCATCTCTCCGGGGGACTACGAGCAGTACTTC	CAISPGDYEQYF
.	TRBV27	TRBJ2-3	TRBD2	TGTGCCAGCAGTTTATTGACTAGCGGGGATACGCAGTATTTT	CASSLLTSGDTQYF
few	TRBV6-5	TRBJ1-5	.	TGTGCCAGCAGTCCCGACCCATCCCAGCCCCAGCATTTT	CASSPDPSQPQHF
.	TRBV14	TRBJ2-7	.	TGTGCCAGCAGCCAGGACAACGTATGGGGCGCCTACGAGCAGTACTTC	CASSQDNVWGAYEQYF
.	TRBV5-6	TRBJ2-5	TRBD1	TGTGCCAGCAGCTTGGGACAGGGACAAGAGACCCAGTACTTC	CASSLGQGQETQYF
.	TRBV5-1	TRBJ1-5	.	TGCGCCAGCAGCTTGGATGGGAGTCTCAATCAGCCCCAGCATTTT	CASSLDGSLNQPQHF
.	TRBV6-2/TRBV6-3	TRBJ2-7	TRBD2	TGTGCCAGCAGTTACTTTCGAGCGGGGAGCCCCTACGAGCAGTACTTC	CASSYFRAGSPYEQYF
.	TRBV5-1	TRBJ2-2	.	TGCGCCAGCAGTGCCGCAACTACCGGGGAGCTGTTTTTT	CASSAATTGELFF
few	TRBV27	TRBJ2-3	.	TGTGCCAGCAGCCTCGCTGTTAGCGGCACAGATACGCAGTATTTT	CASSLAVSGTDTQYF
.	TRBV29-1	TRBJ2-1	.	TGCAGCGGCGGGGGGACAGCCTACAATGAGCAGTTCTTC	CSGGGTAYNEQFF
.	TRBV4-3	TRBJ2-1	.	TGCGCCAGCAGCCAAGCGGAGCTAGGCTACAATGAGCAGTTCTTC	CASSQAELGYNEQFF
.	TRBV19	TRBJ1-1	.	TGTGCCAGTAGTATAGTAGAGGGGAACACTGAAGCTTTCTTT	CASSIVEGNTEAFF
.	TRBV3-1/TRBV3-2	TRBJ1-1	TRBD1	TGTGCCAGCAGCCAAGTACAGGGGGGGAACACTGAAGCTTTCTTT	CASSQVQGGNTEAFF
.	TRBV18	TRBJ2-1	TRBD1	TGTGCCAGCTCTCTCGCAGGGGGCCGGTACAATGAGCAGTTCTTC	CASSLAGGRYNEQFF
.	TRBV29-1	TRBJ2-7	TRBD2	TGCAGCGTTGAAGATCGAGAGGGGACTAGCGGGGAGTACTACGAGCAGTACTTC	CSVEDREGTSGEYYEQYF
.	TRBV6-6	TRBJ1-4	.	TGTGCCAGCAGTTACAGGGGAGGGCTGGCTAATGAAAAACTGTTTTTT	CASSYRGGLANEKLFF
.	TRBV27	TRBJ2-1	.	TGTGCCAGCAGGGAGTCATACAATGAGCAGTTCTTC	CASRESYNEQFF
.	TRBV9	TRBJ1-1	.	TGTGCCAGCAGGGGGGCAGGGAGAACTGAAGCTTTCTTT	CASRGAGRTEAFF
.	TRBV6-5	TRBJ1-4	.	TGTGCCAGCAGTTACACGGGTCAGGCGGAAAAACTGTTTTTT	CASSYTGQAEKLFF
.	TRBV27	TRBJ1-2	.	TGTGCCAGCAGCCTCGGACCTAGTTTACTCTATGGCTACACCTTC	CASSLGPSLLYGYTF
.	TRBV7-6	TRBJ1-1	.	TGTGCCAGCAGCTTAGATGGAGGGGAGATCAATGAAGCTTTCTTT	CASSLDGGEINEAFF
.	TRBV12-3/TRBV12-4	TRBJ1-4	TRBD1	TGTGCCAGCATTCGGACAGGGGATGAAAAACTGTTTTTT	CASIRTGDEKLFF
.	TRBV5-1	TRBJ2-1	.	TGCGCCAGCAGCTCTAGACAGTACAATGAGCAGTTCTTC	CASSSRQYNEQFF
.	TRBV14	TRBJ2-7	.	TGTGCCAGCAGCCAAGATTACCTAGGGGAATGGGGCTCGTCCTACGAGCAGTACTTC	CASSQDYLGEWGSSYEQYF
.	TRBV5-1	TRBJ1-1	TRBD1	TGCGCCAGCTTCGACAGGGGCCGGAACACTGAAGCTTTCTTT	CASFDRGRNTEAFF
.	TRBV29-1	TRBJ1-2	.	TGCAGTGGCGGGGACCGGGGAGGGACCTATGGCTACACCTTC	CSGGDRGGTYGYTF
.	TRBV29-1	TRBJ1-1	.	TGCAGCGTTGAACCCGCAGGCACGTCGGGACGGGCTTTCTTT	CSVEPAGTSGRAFF
.	TRBV10-2	TRBJ1-3	.	TGCGCCAGCCTCTCTGGAAACACCATATATTTT	CASLSGNTIYF
.	TRBV30	TRBJ2-1	TRBD2	TGTGCTAGCGGGAGAGGGGGTAATGAGCAGTTCTTC	CASGRGGNEQFF
once	TRBV3-1/TRBV3-2	TRBJ1-1	TRBD1	TGTGCCAGCACCACGGACAGGCGGAACACTGAAGCTTTCTTT	CASTTDRRNTEAFF
.	TRBV6-5	TRBJ2-3	TRBD1	TGTGCCAGCCCACCGGGTACAGGGGAAACAGATACGCAGTATTTT	CASPPGTGETDTQYF
.	TRBV11-3	TRBJ2-2	TRBD1	TGTGCCAGCAGCCAGGGACAGGGGAGATACACCGGGGAGCTGTTTTTT	CASSQGQGRYTGELFF
.	TRBV19	TRBJ1-3	TRBD1	TGTGCCAGTAGTATAGCGGGGACAGCTGGAAACACCATATATTTT	CASSIAGTAGNTIYF
.	TRBV2	TRBJ1-4	TRBD1	TGTGCCAGCAGTGAGGGGACAGCCCTTAATGAAAAACTGTTTTTT	CASSEGTALNEKLFF
.	TRBV13	TRBJ1-3	TRBD1	TGTGCCAGCAGCTTAGAAGGCGGACAGGCCCTCTCTGGAAACACCATATATTTT	CASSLEGGQALSGNTIYF
.	TRBV6-5	TRBJ1-1	.	TGTGCCAGCGTTGGGGCTTCTGAAGCTTTCTTT	CASVGASEAFF
.	TRBV18	TRBJ1-4	TRBD1	TGTGCCAGCTCACCGACAGGGAATGAAAAACTGTTTTTT	CASSPTGNEKLFF
once	TRBV6-1	TRBJ2-7	.	TGTGCCAGCAGTGAAGCTTTGGGCCGATACGAGCAGTACTTC	CASSEALGRYEQYF
.	TRBV27	TRBJ1-1	.	TGTGCCAGCAGTTTAGGGGCGGGGGGGTGGAACACTGAAGCTTTCTTT	CASSLGAGGWNTEAFF
.	TRBV4-3	TRBJ1-1	TRBD1	TGCGCCAGCAGCCAAAATTCCCTCCCGACAGGGGATTCTCGTAAGAACACTGAAGCTTTCTTT	CASSQNSLPTGDSRKNTEAFF
.	TRBV7-3	TRBJ2-2	TRBD2	TGTGCCAGCAGCGATGCCCTGGGACTAGCGGGAACACCTAACACCGGGGAGCTGTTTTTT	CASSDALGLAGTPNTGELFF
.	TRBV19	TRBJ1-1	.	TGTGCCAGTAGTACGGGACCGAAGGGGGCTTTCTTT	CASSTGPKGAFF
.	TRBV18	TRBJ1-3	.	TGTGCCAGCTCCCCACAGGGAGGTGGATCTGGAAACACCATATATTTT	CASSPQGGGSGNTIYF
.	TRBV4-3	TRBJ2-1	TRBD2	TGCGCCAGCAGCCAGTCGGCTGCGGCGGGGGGGGCCCGATACAATGAGCAGTTCTTC	CASSQSAAAGGARYNEQFF
.	TRBV4-3	TRBJ1-1	TRBD1	TGCGCCAGCAGCCGCATAACAGGGGGCCTGACTGAAGCTTTCTTT	CASSRITGGLTEAFF
.	TRBV9	TRBJ1-1	.	TGTGCCAGCAGCCCCAGGAGGCAGGGGATCGCTGAAGCTTTCTTT	CASSPRRQGIAEAFF
.	TRBV7-9	TRBJ1-4	TRBD1	TGTGCCAGCAGCTTAGGGGGAGGGGGACAGACGTCTAATGAAAAACTGTTTTTT	CASSLGGGGQTSNEKLFF
few	TRBV4-1	TRBJ2-7	TRBD1	TGCGCCAGCAGCCAAGCCGGACAGGCGAACTACGAGCAGTACTTC	CASSQAGQANYEQYF
once	TRBV7-9	TRBJ2-3	.	TGTGCCAGCAGCGGCTTTTCCGCCCCGACTTTAGATACGCAGTATTTT	CASSGFSAPTLDTQYF